The 7 T cell receptor beta chains listed next were all sequenced from one sample in a study of T cell changes during pregnancy in multiple sclerosis. The protocol was immunoSEQ multiplex PCR, while the TCRdb copy is restricted to in-frame clones and leaves out a portion. The table includes some 110,000 clones, 85% to 95% detected once. The sample was peripheral blood, taken after pregnancy. The receptors were gathered from a female donor with multiple sclerosis, enrolled in a pregnancy study.

The rearrangement links TRBV27 to TRBJ1-1, with D uncertain. The germline gives CDR1 MNHEY, CDR2 SMNVEV (reference sequence). The germline V and J ends were trimmed by 2 bases and 0 bases, with 7 bases remaining between them. The CDR3 has 14 amino acids. The DNA of the CDR3 is TGTGCCAGCAGTTTAAAACAGATGAACACTGAAGCTTTCTTT. This sequence encodes CASSLKQMNTEAFF.

The chain joins TRBV7-3 to TRBJ1-4, with D possibly being TRBD1 (6 bases). CDR3 length equals 14 residues. With 8 bases removed from V and 0 bases from J, the gap between germline ends came to 10 bases. Germline CDR1 SGHTA, CDR2 FQGTGA. CDR3 nucleotides: TGTGCCAGCTCCGAGGGGGCAACTAATGAAAAACTGTTTTTT. This gives the protein CASSEGATNEKLFF.

The chain uses TRBV9 and TRBJ1-2; 10 bases agree with TRBD1. V gave up 2 bases and J gave up 8 bases; unmatched junction bases: 9. Germline V gene lookup returns CDR1 SGDLS and CDR2 YYNGEE. The CDR3 extends over 15 amino acids. CDR3: CASSVNPGTGEGYTF. The CDR3 nucleotides are TGTGCCAGCAGCGTTAATCCCGGGACAGGGGAAGGCTACACCTTC.

In its sample, this clone was seen once. This CDR3 is CASSQEIRSGGAGGTQYF. In DNA, the CDR3 is TGTGCCAGCAGCCAAGAGATCAGGAGCGGGGGGGCCGGGGGGACCCAGTACTTC. This chain links TRBV4-2 with TRBJ2-5; the match to TRBD2 covers 10 bases. The J segment lost 7 bases and the V segment lost 0 bases, leaving 14 bases of the junction unmatched. The CDR3 totals 18 residues. CDR1 LGHNA and CDR2 YNFKEQ come from the germline V gene.

The chain employs TRBV6-1 and TRBJ2-5; 9 bases agree with TRBD2. The V gene end was trimmed by 4 bases and the J gene end by 4 bases; junction bases not matched to a gene: 7. Germline V gives CDR1 MNHNS, CDR2 SASEGT. The CDR3 has 15 amino acids. The chain's CDR3 is CASSVTSGPGETQYF. Written as DNA, the CDR3 is TGTGCCAGCAGTGTTACTAGCGGGCCGGGAGAGACCCAGTACTTC.

V gene TRBV27 combines with J gene TRBJ2-1; possible D gene TRBD2, 6 bases. With 4 bases removed from V and 0 bases from J, the gap between germline ends came to 10 bases. Germline values: CDR1 MNHEY, CDR2 SMNVEV (reference sequence). There are 15 residues in the CDR3. CDR3 region: CASSYRRDSYNEQFF. CDR3 DNA sequence: TGTGCCAGCAGTTATAGGAGGGACTCCTACAATGAGCAGTTCTTC.

The CDR3, as DNA: TGTGCCAGCAGCGCGCGGGGCTACCGGGAGGAAGAGACCCAGTACTTC. This sequence encodes CASSARGYREEETQYF. The rearrangement links TRBV9 to TRBJ2-5; 7 nucleotides align to TRBD2. V lost 3 bases, J lost 3 bases, and 11 bases stayed unmatched. Germline CDR1 and CDR2: SGDLS and YYNGEE. This CDR3 region has 16 residues.